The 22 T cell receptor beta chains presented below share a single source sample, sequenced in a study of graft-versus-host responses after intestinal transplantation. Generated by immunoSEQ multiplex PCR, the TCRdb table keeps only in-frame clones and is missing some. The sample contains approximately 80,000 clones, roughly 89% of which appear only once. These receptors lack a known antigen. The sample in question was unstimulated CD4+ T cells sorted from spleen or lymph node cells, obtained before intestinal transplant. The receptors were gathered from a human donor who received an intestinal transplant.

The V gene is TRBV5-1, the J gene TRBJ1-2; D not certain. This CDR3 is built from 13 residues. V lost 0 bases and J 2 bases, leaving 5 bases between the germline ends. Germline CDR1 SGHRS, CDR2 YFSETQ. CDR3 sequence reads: CASSLELNYGYTF. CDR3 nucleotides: TGCGCCAGCAGCTTGGAACTAAACTATGGCTACACCTTC.

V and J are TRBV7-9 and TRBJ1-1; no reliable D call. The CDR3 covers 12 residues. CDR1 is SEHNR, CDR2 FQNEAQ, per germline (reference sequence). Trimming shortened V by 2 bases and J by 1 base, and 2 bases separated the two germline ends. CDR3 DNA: TGTGCCAGCAGCTTACAGAACACTGAAGCTTTCTTT. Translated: CASSLQNTEAFF. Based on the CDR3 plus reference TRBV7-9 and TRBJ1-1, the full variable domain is DTGVSQNPRHKITKRGQNVTFRCDPISEHNRLYWYRQTLGQGPEFLTYFQNEAQLEKSRLLSDRFSAERPKGSFSTLEIQRTEQGDSAMYLCASSLQNTEAFFGQGTRLTVV.

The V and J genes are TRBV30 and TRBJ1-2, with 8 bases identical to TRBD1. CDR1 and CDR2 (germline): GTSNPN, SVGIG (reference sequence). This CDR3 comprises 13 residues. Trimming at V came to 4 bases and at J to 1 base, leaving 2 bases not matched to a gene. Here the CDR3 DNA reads TGTGCCTGGACCGACAGGGGTAACTATGGCTACACCTTC. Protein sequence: CAWTDRGNYGYTF.

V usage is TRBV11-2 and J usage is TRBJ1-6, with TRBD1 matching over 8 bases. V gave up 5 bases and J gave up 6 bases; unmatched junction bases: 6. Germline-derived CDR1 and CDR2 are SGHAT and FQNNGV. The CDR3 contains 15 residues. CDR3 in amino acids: CASSATGALNSPLHF. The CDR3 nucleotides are TGTGCCAGCAGCGCGACAGGGGCCCTTAATTCACCCCTCCACTTT.

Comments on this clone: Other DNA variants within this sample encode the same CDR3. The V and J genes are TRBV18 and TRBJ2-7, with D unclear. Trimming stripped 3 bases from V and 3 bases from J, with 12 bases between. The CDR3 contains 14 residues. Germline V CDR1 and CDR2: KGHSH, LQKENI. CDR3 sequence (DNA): TGTGCCAGCTCACCCCCCGGGTCTCTCTACGAGCAGTACTTC. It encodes CASSPPGSLYEQYF.

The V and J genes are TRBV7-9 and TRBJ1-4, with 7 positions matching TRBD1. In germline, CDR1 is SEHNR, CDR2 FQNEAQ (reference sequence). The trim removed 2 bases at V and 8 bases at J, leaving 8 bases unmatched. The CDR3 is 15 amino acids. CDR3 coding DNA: TGTGCCAGCAGCTTAAAGGGGGCGGGGAACGAAAAACTGTTTTTT. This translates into CASSLKGAGNEKLFF.

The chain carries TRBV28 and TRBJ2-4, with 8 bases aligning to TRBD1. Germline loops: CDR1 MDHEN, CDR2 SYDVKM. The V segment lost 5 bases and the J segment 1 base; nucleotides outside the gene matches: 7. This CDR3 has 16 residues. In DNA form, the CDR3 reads TGTGCCAGCAGTCCGCAGGGGGCGAGGGCCAAAAACATTCAGTACTTC. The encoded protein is CASSPQGARAKNIQYF.

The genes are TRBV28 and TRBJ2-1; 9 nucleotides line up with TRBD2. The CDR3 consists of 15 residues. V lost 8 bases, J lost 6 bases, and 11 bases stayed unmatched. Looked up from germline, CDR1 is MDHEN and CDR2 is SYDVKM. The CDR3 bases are TGTGCCAGCGCCCGTCTAGCGGGAACCAGCAATGAGCAGTTCTTC. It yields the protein CASARLAGTSNEQFF. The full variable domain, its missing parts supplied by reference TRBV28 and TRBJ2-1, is DVKVTQSSRYLVKRTGEKVFLECVQDMDHENMFWYRQDPGLGLRLIYFSYDVKMKEKGDIPEGYSVSREKKERFSLILESASTNQTSMYLCASARLAGTSNEQFFGPGTRLTVL.

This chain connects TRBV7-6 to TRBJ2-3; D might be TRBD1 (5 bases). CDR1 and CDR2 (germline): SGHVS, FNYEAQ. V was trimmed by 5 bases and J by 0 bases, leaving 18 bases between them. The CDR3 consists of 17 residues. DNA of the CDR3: TGTGCCAGCAGCCCAGACTGGGGCAGACAGAGCACAGATACGCAGTATTTT. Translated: CASSPDWGRQSTDTQYF.

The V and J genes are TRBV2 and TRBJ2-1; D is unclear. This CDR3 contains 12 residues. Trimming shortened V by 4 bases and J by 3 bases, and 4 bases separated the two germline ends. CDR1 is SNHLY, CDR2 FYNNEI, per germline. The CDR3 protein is CASSGLYNEQFF. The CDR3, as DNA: TGTGCCAGCAGTGGACTCTACAATGAGCAGTTCTTC.

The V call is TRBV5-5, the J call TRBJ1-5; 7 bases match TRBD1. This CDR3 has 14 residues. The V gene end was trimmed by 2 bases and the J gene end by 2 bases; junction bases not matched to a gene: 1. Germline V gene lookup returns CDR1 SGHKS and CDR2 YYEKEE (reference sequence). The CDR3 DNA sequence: TGTGCCAGCAGCTTTGGACAGGGCAATCAGCCCCAGCATTTT. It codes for CASSFGQGNQPQHF.

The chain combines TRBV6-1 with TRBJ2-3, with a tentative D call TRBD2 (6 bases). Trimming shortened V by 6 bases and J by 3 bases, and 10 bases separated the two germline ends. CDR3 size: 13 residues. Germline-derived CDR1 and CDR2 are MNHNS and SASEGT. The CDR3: CASREGSTDTQYF. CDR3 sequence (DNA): TGTGCCAGCAGGGAGGGGTCGACAGATACGCAGTATTTT.

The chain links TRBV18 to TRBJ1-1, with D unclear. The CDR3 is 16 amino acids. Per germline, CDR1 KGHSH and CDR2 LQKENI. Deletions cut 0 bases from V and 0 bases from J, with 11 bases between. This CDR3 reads CASSPPKVLLNTEAFF. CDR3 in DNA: TGTGCCAGCTCACCACCGAAAGTACTCCTGAACACTGAAGCTTTCTTT.

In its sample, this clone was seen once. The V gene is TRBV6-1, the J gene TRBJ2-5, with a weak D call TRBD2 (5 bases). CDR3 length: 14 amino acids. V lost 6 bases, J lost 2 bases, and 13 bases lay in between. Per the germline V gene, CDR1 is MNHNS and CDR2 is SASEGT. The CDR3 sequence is CASRARGSQETQYF. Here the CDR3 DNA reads TGTGCCAGCAGAGCTAGAGGGTCTCAAGAGACCCAGTACTTC.

The CDR3 DNA reads as TGTGCCTCCTCGGTATTGGGGGCGACCGGCGAGCAGTACTTC. It codes for CASSVLGATGEQYF. The chain employs TRBV28 and TRBJ2-7; tentative D call: TRBD1 (6 bases). Trimming removed 11 bases at V and 6 bases at J, with 23 bases between. The CDR3 length is 14 residues. Germline V lookup: CDR1 MDHEN, CDR2 SYDVKM. Combining the CDR3 with reference TRBV28 and TRBJ2-7 gives the whole variable domain DVKVTQSSRYLVKRTGEKVFLECVQDMDHENMFWYRQDPGLGLRLIYFSYDVKMKEKGDIPEGYSVSREKKERFSLILESASTNQTSMYLCASSVLGATGEQYFGPGTRLTVT.

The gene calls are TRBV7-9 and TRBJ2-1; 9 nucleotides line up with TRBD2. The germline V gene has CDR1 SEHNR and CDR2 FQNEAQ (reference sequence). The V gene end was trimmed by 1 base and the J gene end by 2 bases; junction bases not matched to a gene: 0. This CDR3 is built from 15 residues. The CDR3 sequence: CASSLGGGAYNEQFF. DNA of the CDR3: TGTGCCAGCAGCTTAGGCGGGGGGGCCTACAATGAGCAGTTCTTC.

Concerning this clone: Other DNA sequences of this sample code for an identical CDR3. The CDR3 is CASSIQGTEAFF. CDR3 sequence (DNA): TGTGCCAGTAGTATACAGGGCACTGAAGCTTTCTTT. The rearrangement joins TRBV19 to TRBJ1-1; perhaps TRBD1 as D (5 bases). Germline CDR1 LNHDA, CDR2 SQIVND (reference sequence). The CDR3 covers 12 residues. Trimming cost V 2 bases and J 4 bases, with 5 bases left between them.

The CDR3 loop is CASSFWPPGQGYEQFF. The DNA of the CDR3 is TGCGCCAGCAGCTTCTGGCCCCCGGGACAGGGCTATGAGCAGTTCTTC. This chain links TRBV5-1 with TRBJ2-1; 9 bases match TRBD1. The CDR3 runs 16 residues. V was clipped by 2 bases and J by 8 bases; unmatched bases: 11. Germline V lookup: CDR1 SGHRS, CDR2 YFSETQ.

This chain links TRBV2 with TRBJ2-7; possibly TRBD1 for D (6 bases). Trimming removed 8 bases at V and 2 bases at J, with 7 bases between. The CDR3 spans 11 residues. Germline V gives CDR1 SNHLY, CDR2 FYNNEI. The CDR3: CASAGAYEQYF. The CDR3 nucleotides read TGTGCCAGCGCAGGGGCCTACGAGCAGTACTTC.

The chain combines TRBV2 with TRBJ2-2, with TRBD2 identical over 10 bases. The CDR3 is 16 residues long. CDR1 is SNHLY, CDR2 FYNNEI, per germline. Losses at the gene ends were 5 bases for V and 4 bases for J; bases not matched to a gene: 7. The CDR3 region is CASSPASGRGTGELFF. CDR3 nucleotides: TGTGCCAGCAGTCCGGCGAGCGGGAGGGGCACCGGGGAGCTGTTTTTT.

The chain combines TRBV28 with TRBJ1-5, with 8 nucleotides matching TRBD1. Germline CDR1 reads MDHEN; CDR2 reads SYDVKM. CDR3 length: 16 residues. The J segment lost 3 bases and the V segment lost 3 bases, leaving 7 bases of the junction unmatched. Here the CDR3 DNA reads TGTGCCAGCAGTTTCGATGGACAGGGAAACAATCAGCCCCAGCATTTT. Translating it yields CASSFDGQGNNQPQHF.

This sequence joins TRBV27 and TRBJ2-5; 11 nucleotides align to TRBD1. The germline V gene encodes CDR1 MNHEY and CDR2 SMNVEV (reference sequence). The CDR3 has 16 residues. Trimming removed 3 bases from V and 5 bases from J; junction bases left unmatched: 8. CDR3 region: CASSLLGQGARETQYF. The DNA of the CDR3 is TGTGCCAGCAGTTTGCTTGGACAGGGGGCGCGGGAGACCCAGTACTTC.